This record concerns one TCR beta chain sequence. The CDR3 has 17 amino acids. The germline V gene has CDR1 SGHVS and CDR2 FQNEAQ. With V trimmed by 1 base and J by 2 bases, 7 bases remained unmatched. Assay: immunoSEQ multiplex PCR; the TCRdb copy retains only in-frame clones and omits some. The sample holds about 220,000 clones, roughly 88% seen once. This sample is part of a study of blood T cell repertoires in COVID-19. Across the whole study: T cells, B-cell-depleted T cells, or PBMCs supplied cDNA or gDNA.

The clonotype comes from a man aged 50 to 60 with active or convalescent COVID-19. Sequences were obtained from peripheral blood. This sequence joins TRBV7-8 and TRBJ2-2, with TRBD2 matching 7 bases. In DNA form, the CDR3 reads TGTGCCAGCAGCTTAGGGATAGCGGGCGTTAACACCGGGGAGCTGTTTTTT. Its translation: CASSLGIAGVNTGELFF.